Listed below are T cell receptor beta chains from one sample, sequenced in a study of human CD4 T cells and Enterobacteriaceae. Profiled with immunoSEQ multiplex PCR; TCRdb holds only in-frame clones, not every one. This sample carries about 29,000 clones, approximately 84% of them seen once, and the ten largest clones take 1.7%. Sequencing input: memory CD4+ T cells from blood. Receptors originate from a human donor in good health. CDR3s include the opening cysteine and the closing phenylalanine or tryptophan. Each record gives: V gene, J gene, clone size, D gene, CDR3 protein, CDR3 DNA. D genes are given only for firm matches. Expanded clones are given a class, and other clones once, few, many or no size at all.

V gene: TRBV11-1; J gene: TRBJ2-7; clone size: .; D gene: TRBD1; CDR3 protein: CASSDSRDRTYEQYF; CDR3 DNA: TGTGCCAGCAGCGACTCCCGGGACAGGACCTACGAGCAGTACTTC
V gene: TRBV5-8; J gene: TRBJ2-1; clone size: .; D gene: TRBD2; CDR3 protein: CASSPSYLAVTHNEQFF; CDR3 DNA: TGTGCCAGCAGCCCAAGCTACCTAGCGGTGACACACAATGAGCAGTTCTTC
V gene: TRBV2; J gene: TRBJ1-4; clone size: .; D gene: .; CDR3 protein: CASGQFNEKLFF; CDR3 DNA: TGTGCCAGCGGACAATTTAATGAAAAACTGTTTTTT
V gene: TRBV5-1; J gene: TRBJ2-3; clone size: .; D gene: TRBD1; CDR3 protein: CASSLDRGLSTDTQYF; CDR3 DNA: TGCGCCAGCAGCTTGGACAGGGGGCTTAGCACAGATACGCAGTATTTT
V gene: TRBV7-3; J gene: TRBJ2-4; clone size: .; D gene: .; CDR3 protein: CATSERPTDSIQYF; CDR3 DNA: TGTGCCACCTCTGAGCGTCCAACAGATAGCATTCAGTACTTC
V gene: TRBV10-2; J gene: TRBJ1-5; clone size: few; D gene: .; CDR3 protein: CASSEFRQGNQPQHF; CDR3 DNA: TGCGCCAGCAGTGAGTTTAGACAGGGCAATCAGCCCCAGCATTTT
V gene: TRBV5-1; J gene: TRBJ2-7; clone size: .; D gene: TRBD2; CDR3 protein: CASSLASGGTSQDEQYF; CDR3 DNA: TGCGCCAGCAGCTTGGCGTCCGGAGGGACTAGTCAGGACGAGCAGTACTTC
V gene: TRBV28; J gene: TRBJ2-5; clone size: .; D gene: TRBD1; CDR3 protein: CASSLGSTGEETQYF; CDR3 DNA: TGTGCCAGCAGTTTGGGATCGACAGGGGAAGAGACCCAGTACTTC
V gene: TRBV15; J gene: TRBJ2-2; clone size: .; D gene: .; CDR3 protein: CATSRDTPDTGELFF; CDR3 DNA: TGTGCCACCAGCAGAGATACCCCAGACACCGGGGAGCTGTTTTTT
V gene: TRBV7-6; J gene: TRBJ2-1; clone size: .; D gene: .; CDR3 protein: CASSLGRGSSYNEQFF; CDR3 DNA: TGTGCCAGCAGCTTAGGTCGCGGTAGCTCCTACAATGAGCAGTTCTTC
V gene: TRBV28; J gene: TRBJ2-7; clone size: .; D gene: TRBD1; CDR3 protein: CASRTPGGNEQYF; CDR3 DNA: TGTGCCAGCAGGACTCCAGGGGGAAACGAGCAGTACTTC
V gene: TRBV11-1; J gene: TRBJ2-5; clone size: .; D gene: TRBD1; CDR3 protein: CASRRQGQETQYF; CDR3 DNA: TGTGCCAGCAGGCGACAGGGGCAAGAGACCCAGTACTTC
V gene: TRBV7-3; J gene: TRBJ2-3; clone size: .; D gene: TRBD2; CDR3 protein: CASSRGGFTDTQYF; CDR3 DNA: TGTGCCAGCTCTCGGGGGGGTTTCACAGATACGCAGTATTTT
V gene: TRBV6-6; J gene: TRBJ2-7; clone size: once; D gene: .; CDR3 protein: CASRGGPDPAYEQYF; CDR3 DNA: TGTGCCAGCAGGGGGGGGCCCGACCCCGCCTACGAGCAGTACTTC
V gene: TRBV5-4; J gene: TRBJ2-1; clone size: .; D gene: .; CDR3 protein: CASSRDYNEQFF; CDR3 DNA: TGTGCCAGCAGCCGAGATTACAATGAGCAGTTCTTC